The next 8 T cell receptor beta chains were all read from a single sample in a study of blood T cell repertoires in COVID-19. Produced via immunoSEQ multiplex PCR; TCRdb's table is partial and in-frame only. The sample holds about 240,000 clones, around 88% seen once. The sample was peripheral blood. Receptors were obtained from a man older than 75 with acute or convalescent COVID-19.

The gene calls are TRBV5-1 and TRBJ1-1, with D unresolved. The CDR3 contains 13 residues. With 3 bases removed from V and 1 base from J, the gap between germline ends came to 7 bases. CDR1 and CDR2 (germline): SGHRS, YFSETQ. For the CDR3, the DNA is TGCGCCAGCAGCTCCTCCCCGAACACTGAAGCTTTCTTT. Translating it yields CASSSSPNTEAFF.

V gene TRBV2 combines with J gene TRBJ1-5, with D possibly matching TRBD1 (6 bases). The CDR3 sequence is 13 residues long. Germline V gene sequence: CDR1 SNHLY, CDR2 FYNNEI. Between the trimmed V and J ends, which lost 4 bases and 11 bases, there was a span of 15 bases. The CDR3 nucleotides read TGTGCCAGCAGTGCCGGGGGGCGCGGGGCCCAGCATTTT. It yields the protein CASSAGGRGAQHF. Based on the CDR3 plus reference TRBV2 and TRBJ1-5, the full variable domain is EPEVTQTPSHQVTQMGQEVILRCVPISNHLYFYWYRQILGQKVEFLVSFYNNEISEKSEIFDDQFSVERPDGSNFTLKIRSTKLEDSAMYFCASSAGGRGAQHFGDGTRLSIL.

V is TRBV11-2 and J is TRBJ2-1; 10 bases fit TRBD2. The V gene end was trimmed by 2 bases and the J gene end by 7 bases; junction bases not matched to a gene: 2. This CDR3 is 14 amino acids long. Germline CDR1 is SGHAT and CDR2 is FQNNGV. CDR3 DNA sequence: TGTGCCAGCAGCTTAATACTAGCGGGGAATGAGCAGTTCTTC. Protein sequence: CASSLILAGNEQFF.

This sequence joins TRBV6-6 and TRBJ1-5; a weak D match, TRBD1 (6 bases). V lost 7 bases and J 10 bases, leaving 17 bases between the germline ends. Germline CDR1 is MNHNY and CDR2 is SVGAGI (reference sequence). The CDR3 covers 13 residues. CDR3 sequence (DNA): TGTGCCAGCAAGGGGGGAGGGGCCGGTCCCCAGCATTTT. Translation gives CASKGGGAGPQHF.

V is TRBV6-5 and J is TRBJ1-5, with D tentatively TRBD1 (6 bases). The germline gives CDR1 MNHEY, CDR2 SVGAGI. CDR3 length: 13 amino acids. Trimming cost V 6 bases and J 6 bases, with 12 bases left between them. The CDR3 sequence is CASRGTGSQPQHF. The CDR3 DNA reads TGTGCCAGCAGGGGAACAGGGTCTCAGCCCCAGCATTTT.

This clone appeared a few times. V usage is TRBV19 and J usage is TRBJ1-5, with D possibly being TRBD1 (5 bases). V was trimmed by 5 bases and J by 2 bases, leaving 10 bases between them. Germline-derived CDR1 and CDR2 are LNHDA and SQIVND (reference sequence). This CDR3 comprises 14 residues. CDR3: CASSGRGGNQPQHF. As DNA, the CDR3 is TGTGCCAGTAGTGGTCGGGGGGGCAATCAGCCCCAGCATTTT.

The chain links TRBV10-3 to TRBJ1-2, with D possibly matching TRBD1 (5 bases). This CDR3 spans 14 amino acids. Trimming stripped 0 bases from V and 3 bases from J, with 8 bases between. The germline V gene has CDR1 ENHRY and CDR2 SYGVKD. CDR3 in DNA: TGTGCCATCAGTGAGTCCGCCAGGGACTATGGCTACACCTTC. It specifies CAISESARDYGYTF.

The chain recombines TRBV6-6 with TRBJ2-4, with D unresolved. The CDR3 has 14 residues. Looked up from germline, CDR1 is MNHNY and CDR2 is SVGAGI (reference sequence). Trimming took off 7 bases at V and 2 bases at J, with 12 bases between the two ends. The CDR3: CASTSTETKNIQYF. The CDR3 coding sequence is TGTGCCAGCACCTCCACAGAGACCAAAAACATTCAGTACTTC.